One and the same sample provided the 20 T cell receptor beta chains below, sequenced in a study of T cell responses to AZD1222 COVID-19 vaccine. Data came from immunoSEQ multiplex PCR; TCRdb stores just in-frame clones and leaves some out. The data show about 120,000 clones, approximately 93% seen once. The sequenced sample was peripheral blood, obtained on day 0 of AZD1222 vaccination. The source is an adult in good health.

J is TRBJ2-3 and V is TRBV6-5, with 9 bases aligning to TRBD1. With 6 bases clipped from V and 6 bases from J, the junction kept 7 bases outside the gene matches. The CDR3 length is 14 residues. The germline V gene encodes CDR1 MNHEY and CDR2 SVGAGI. The CDR3 loop reads CASRYPGQGDTQYF. In nucleotides, the CDR3 is TGTGCCAGCAGGTACCCGGGACAGGGTGATACGCAGTATTTT.

This clone was counted once. The rearrangement uses TRBV21-1 and TRBJ2-7. TRBV21-1 is a pseudogene locus. The CDR3 covers 16 residues. The CDR3 protein is CASSRGAGSLSYEQYF. The CDR3 bases are TGTGCCAGCAGTCGAGGGGCGGGCTCTCTCTCCTACGAGCAGTACTTC.

The gene calls are TRBV19 and TRBJ1-1; D is perhaps TRBD1 (5 bases). Trimming took 4 bases from V and 3 from J, leaving 12 bases between them. Germline loops: CDR1 LNHDA, CDR2 SQIVND (reference sequence). This CDR3 is 14 amino acids long. The CDR3 is CASSTGRGDTEAFF. As DNA, the CDR3 is TGTGCCAGTAGTACAGGGAGAGGGGACACTGAAGCTTTCTTT.

J is TRBJ1-3 and V is TRBV5-1, with D maybe TRBD1 (5 bases). The CDR3 runs 15 residues. Between the trimmed V and J ends, which lost 2 bases and 4 bases, there was a span of 13 bases. CDR1 is SGHRS, CDR2 YFSETQ, per germline. CDR3 protein: CASSLFGGSGNTIYF. CDR3 nucleotide sequence: TGCGCCAGCAGCTTATTTGGGGGTTCAGGAAACACCATATATTTT.

The table lists this clone with a count of one. The J gene is TRBJ1-1, the V gene TRBV27; 8 bases map to TRBD1. The length of the CDR3 is 18 residues. V dropped 2 bases and J dropped 4; count of bases not matched to a gene: 15. Germline V gene lookup returns CDR1 MNHEY and CDR2 SMNVEV (reference sequence). CDR3 nucleotide sequence: TGTGCCAGCAGTTTAAACCCCTATGTCGCAGGGGGCCGCACTGAAGCTTTCTTT. Translating gives CASSLNPYVAGGRTEAFF.

CDR3 nucleotides: TGTGCCAGCAGCCAGGGACACAGGGAATCAGAGACCCAGTACTTC. This codes for CASSQGHRESETQYF. V usage is TRBV4-2 and J usage is TRBJ2-5; TRBD1 might be the D (6 bases). V was cut by 3 bases and J by 4 bases, with 15 bases left in between. This CDR3 is 15 amino acids long. The germline gives CDR1 LGHNA, CDR2 YNFKEQ.

The chain is built from TRBV6-5 and TRBJ2-7; 7 bases align to TRBD1. There are 15 residues in the CDR3. In germline, CDR1 is MNHEY, CDR2 SVGAGI. Trimming cost V 7 bases and J 3 bases; bases outside gene matches: 12. This CDR3 reads CASTPRGTVDYEQYF. In DNA form, the CDR3 reads TGTGCCAGCACCCCAAGGGGGACAGTCGACTACGAGCAGTACTTC.

Only one count was recorded for this clone. CDR3 sequence reads: CSVEGGQGRDEQFF. CDR3 in DNA: TGCAGCGTTGAAGGGGGGCAGGGGAGGGATGAGCAGTTCTTC. The V gene is TRBV29-1, the J gene TRBJ2-1; TRBD2 might be the D (7 bases). Trimming pared 1 base from V and 8 bases from J, leaving 15 bases between. The germline gives CDR1 SQVTM, CDR2 ANQGSEA. This CDR3 is 14 amino acids long.

The chain employs TRBV6-6 and TRBJ2-7; possible D gene TRBD2, 5 bases. Germline loops: CDR1 MNHNY, CDR2 SVGAGI (reference sequence). Trimming removed 0 bases at V and 1 base at J, with 13 bases between. The CDR3 is 16 residues long. CDR3 residues: CASSYSSAGTSYEQYF. The CDR3 nucleotides read TGTGCCAGCAGTTACTCGTCCGCGGGTACTTCCTACGAGCAGTACTTC.

This chain links TRBV5-5 with TRBJ2-3; 9 bases are a match to TRBD2. CDR1 is SGHKS and CDR2 is YYEKEE in the germline V gene (reference sequence). Trimming cost V 2 bases and J 4 bases; bases outside gene matches: 5. The CDR3 loop spans 15 amino acids. CDR3 coding DNA: TGTGCCAGCAGCTTAGGCGGGAGGGGGTCAGATACGCAGTATTTT. Its protein is CASSLGGRGSDTQYF.

Here the CDR3 reads CASSPTAITEAFF. The CDR3 DNA sequence: TGTGCCAGCAGCCCCACAGCAATCACTGAAGCTTTCTTT. The chain has TRBV27 and TRBJ1-1; the D is unclear. The CDR3 has 13 amino acids. Germline V lookup: CDR1 MNHEY, CDR2 SMNVEV (reference sequence). Trimming took off 6 bases at V and 4 bases at J, with 12 bases between the two ends.

The rearrangement uses TRBV7-9 and TRBJ2-3, with D uncertain. There are 14 residues in the CDR3. With 1 base removed from V and 2 bases from J, the gap between germline ends came to 7 bases. CDR1 is SEHNR and CDR2 is FQNEAQ in the germline V gene (reference sequence). The CDR3 here is CASSLGYHTDTQYF. CDR3 sequence (DNA): TGTGCCAGCAGCTTAGGGTACCACACAGATACGCAGTATTTT.

The chain has TRBV12-3 or TRBV12-4 and TRBJ1-2, with D possibly TRBD1 on 5 matching bases. This CDR3 contains 13 residues. V lost 6 bases and J 7 bases, leaving 15 bases between the germline ends. CDR3 DNA: TGTGCCAGCAGAAAGACGGGGGGAGCTGGCTACACCTTC. Amino acids: CASRKTGGAGYTF.

The rearrangement links TRBV19 to TRBJ1-3; no clear D gene. Trimming cost V 6 bases and J 2 bases, with 5 bases left between them. CDR1 and CDR2 (germline): LNHDA, SQIVND (reference sequence). The CDR3 has 12 residues. CDR3 coding DNA: TGTGCCAGTAGGTCGCCTGGAAACACCATATATTTT. Protein product: CASRSPGNTIYF.

The J gene is TRBJ1-2, the V gene TRBV5-5; 9 bases are shared with TRBD1. The CDR3 length is 15 residues. From germline, CDR1 is SGHKS and CDR2 YYEKEE (reference sequence). V trimming: 4 bases; J trimming: 3 bases; junction bases outside the gene matches: 7. CDR3 nucleotide sequence: TGTGCCAGCAGCCGGGACAGGGTGCCTTACTATGGCTACACCTTC. It encodes CASSRDRVPYYGYTF.

The V call is TRBV19, the J call TRBJ1-6, with D possibly TRBD1 on 6 matching bases. Trimming pared 10 bases from V and 0 bases from J, leaving 16 bases between. Germline V gene lookup returns CDR1 LNHDA and CDR2 SQIVND (reference sequence). CDR3 size: 16 residues. The DNA of the CDR3 is TGTGCCACCTCCCGGACAGTAAGCTCCTATAATTCACCCCTCCACTTT. This gives the protein CATSRTVSSYNSPLHF.

This chain connects TRBV5-6 to TRBJ1-2; D remains ambiguous. Per the germline V gene, CDR1 is SGHDT and CDR2 is YYEEEE. This CDR3 is built from 15 residues. V lost 4 bases and J 1 base, leaving 14 bases between the germline ends. CDR3 region: CASSPMPSNNYGYTF. The CDR3 nucleotides read TGTGCCAGCAGCCCAATGCCCTCTAATAACTATGGCTACACCTTC. Looking up the rest from reference TRBV5-6 and TRBJ1-2 gives the full variable domain: DAGVTQSPTHLIKTRGQQVTLRCSPKSGHDTVSWYQQALGQGPQFIFQYYEEEERQRGNFPDRFSGHQFPNYSSELNVNALLLGDSALYLCASSPMPSNNYGYTFGSGTRLTVV.

V is TRBV6-4 and J is TRBJ2-6, with D hard to call. In germline, CDR1 is MRHNA, CDR2 SNTAGT. There are 15 residues in the CDR3. The V and J ends lost 2 bases and 2 bases respectively, with 7 bases between them. The CDR3 DNA follows: TGTGCCAGCAGTGACCGGAAAACTGGGGCCAACGTCCTGACTTTC. It specifies CASSDRKTGANVLTF.

V and J are TRBV10-2 and TRBJ1-1; a weak D match, TRBD1 (5 bases). V was clipped by 8 bases and J by 0 bases, with 7 bases between them. The CDR3 consists of 12 residues. Germline lookup yields CDR1 WSHSY and CDR2 SAAADI. CDR3 nucleotide sequence: TGCGCCAGCGGGGCCCTGAACACTGAAGCTTTCTTT. It encodes CASGALNTEAFF.

Only one count was recorded for this clone. The gene calls are TRBV5-1 and TRBJ2-1; the match to TRBD2 covers 11 bases. Germline V gene data show CDR1 as SGHRS and CDR2 as YFSETQ. This CDR3 region has 16 residues. J lost 3 bases, V lost 2 bases, and 4 bases had no gene match. CDR3 sequence (DNA): TGCGCCAGCAGCTTCCCGGGACTAGCGGACTACAATGAGCAGTTCTTC. Translation: CASSFPGLADYNEQFF.